What follows are 5 T cell receptor beta chains derived from one specimen sequenced in a study of T cells after yellow fever vaccination. TCRdb called the 5' RACE reads again in MiXCR, with one record for every CDR3 protein. The sample shows under 50,000 distinct CDR3 sequences, 5.5% to 8% of them seen only once. Here the sequenced sample was PBMCs, either bulk or a sorted T-cell subset (CD4+, CD8+, memory, or dextramer-sorted; not recorded which), taken 45 days after the yellow fever booster vaccination. All receptors come from a man aged 25-40 years who received the YFV17D yellow fever vaccine.

This clonotype was counted ten times or more. This chain uses TRBV3-1 with TRBJ2-1, with a tentative D call TRBD1 (6 bases). The CDR3 consists of 13 residues. V dropped 6 bases and J dropped 7 bases, with 13 bases sitting between them. Per the germline V gene, CDR1 is LGHDT and CDR2 is YNNKEL (reference sequence). Here the CDR3 DNA reads TGTGCCAGCAGGACAGGCACTGGGAATGAGCAGTTCTTC. Encoded protein: CASRTGTGNEQFF.

V and J are TRBV28 and TRBJ2-7, with 8 bases fitting TRBD1. Germline lookup yields CDR1 MDHEN and CDR2 SYDVKM. The CDR3 extends over 15 amino acids. Trimming removed 5 bases from V and 4 bases from J; junction bases left unmatched: 10. The CDR3 region has the DNA TGTGCCAGCAGTCCAGCCGGGACAGGCGGTTACGAGCAGTACTTC. Its protein is CASSPAGTGGYEQYF.

The sample holds one count of this clonotype. The CDR3 region is CASSFPHGAQYF. In DNA form, the CDR3 reads TGTGCCAGCAGCTTTCCCCATGGGGCCCAGTACTTC. The V and J genes are TRBV7-8 and TRBJ2-5; D gene unclear. V lost 3 bases to trimming and J lost 9 bases, with 11 bases between them. This CDR3 is 12 amino acids long. Germline CDR1 and CDR2: SGHVS and FQNEAQ. Together with reference TRBV7-8 and TRBJ2-5, the CDR3 gives the full variable domain: GAGVSQSPRYKVAKRGQDVALRCDPISGHVSLFWYQQALGQGPEFLTYFQNEAQLDKSGLPSDRFFAERPEGSVSTLKIQRTQQEDSAVYLCASSFPHGAQYFGPGTRLLVL.

This clonotype was seen repeatedly, ten times or more. The genes are TRBV20-1 and TRBJ1-2, with 8 positions matching TRBD1. This CDR3 is built from 12 residues. Germline CDR1 and CDR2: DFQATT and SNEGSKA (reference sequence). V lost 1 base and J lost 8; bases outside the gene matches: 3. CDR3 nucleotide sequence: TGCAGTGCTAGAGGGCACAGGGGGGGCTACACCTTC. Protein: CSARGHRGGYTF.

This clonotype was seen repeatedly, ten times or more. The chain employs TRBV28 and TRBJ2-1; 12 nucleotides agree with TRBD2. V shed 6 bases, J shed 5 bases, and the junction held 5 bases outside the gene matches. Germline assignment: CDR1 MDHEN and CDR2 SYDVKM. This CDR3 is 15 amino acids long. The CDR3 DNA reads TGTGCCAGCAGCTCACTAGCGGGAGGAAACAATGAGCAGTTCTTC. This codes for CASSSLAGGNNEQFF.